A single sample gave rise to the 8 T cell receptor beta chains below, sequenced in a study of CD8 T cells in Susac syndrome. Reverse transcription used roughly 0.45 to 1 ug RNA and random hexamers. Each CDR3 protein gets one entry after TCRdb re-called the immunoSEQ multiplex PCR reads with MiXCR. This repertoire shows 190,000 or so distinct CDR3 sequences, more than 85% found once; its top ten account for approximately 0.082%. Sequenced material: CD4+ T cells from PBMCs. The source is a human donor with multiple sclerosis.

J is TRBJ2-3 and V is TRBV6-5, with 9 bases matching TRBD1. J gave up 5 bases and V 10 bases, and 13 bases lay outside the gene matches. The germline gives CDR1 MNHEY, CDR2 SVGAGI. The CDR3 extends over 15 amino acids. DNA for the CDR3: TGTGCCACCAGGGGGACAGGGATTAGGGGAGATACGCAGTATTTT. As protein: CATRGTGIRGDTQYF.

This chain connects TRBV20-1 to TRBJ2-3, with a weak D call TRBD2 (6 bases). The CDR3 is 13 amino acids. V was clipped by 8 bases and J by 1 base, with 13 bases between them. The germline CDR1 and CDR2 sequences are DFQATT and SNEGSKA (reference sequence). Here the CDR3 DNA reads TGCAGTACCGAAACGGGGGGCACAGATACGCAGTATTTT. As protein: CSTETGGTDTQYF.

This chain connects TRBV20-1 to TRBJ2-3; D unclear. Looked up from germline, CDR1 is DFQATT and CDR2 is SNEGSKA (reference sequence). The CDR3 length is 12 residues. V lost 7 bases and J lost 0, with 8 bases in between. This chain's CDR3 is CSEKASTDTQYF. Written as DNA, the CDR3 is TGCAGTGAGAAGGCGAGCACAGATACGCAGTATTTT.

The V and J genes are TRBV3-1 and TRBJ1-6; D remains unclear. CDR3 length equals 12 residues. The V and J ends lost 2 bases and 10 bases respectively, with 6 bases between them. Germline CDR1 reads LGHDT; CDR2 reads YNNKEL (reference sequence). The CDR3 loop reads CASSQPRSPLHF. The CDR3 bases are TGTGCCAGCAGCCAACCCCGATCACCCCTCCACTTT.

The sample holds one count of this clonotype. The chain joins TRBV29-1 to TRBJ1-5, with a possible D match to TRBD1 (6 bases). Germline-derived CDR1 and CDR2 are SQVTM and ANQGSEA. The CDR3 is made up of 14 amino acids. V lost 4 bases to trimming and J lost 2 bases, with 12 bases between them. The CDR3, as DNA: TGCAGCGTTGGGGAGGGGGGTCGCAATCAGCCCCAGCATTTT. Translating gives CSVGEGGRNQPQHF.

The chain carries TRBV12-3 or TRBV12-4 and TRBJ2-7; D ambiguous. The CDR3 has 14 residues. With 5 bases removed from V and 1 base from J, the gap between germline ends came to 12 bases. In DNA, the CDR3 is TGTGCCAGCAGTCCCCTGGGCGGTTCCTACGAGCAGTACTTC. Amino acid sequence: CASSPLGGSYEQYF.

This clonotype was observed a single time. The chain uses TRBV6-6 and TRBJ2-2; D uncertain. Trimming took 5 bases from V and 4 from J, leaving 5 bases between them. Germline loops: CDR1 MNHNY, CDR2 SVGAGI (reference sequence). The CDR3 totals 12 residues. The CDR3 coding sequence is TGTGCCAGCAGTGTCACCACCGGGGAGCTGTTTTTT. Translation gives CASSVTTGELFF.

The rearrangement uses TRBV10-1 and TRBJ2-3; D is ambiguous. This CDR3 comprises 15 residues. Germline lookup yields CDR1 WNHNN and CDR2 SYGVQD (reference sequence). V lost 0 bases to trimming and J lost 0 bases, with 7 bases between them. CDR3 protein: CASSESDWSTDTQYF. The CDR3 nucleotides read TGCGCCAGCAGTGAGTCCGACTGGAGCACAGATACGCAGTATTTT.